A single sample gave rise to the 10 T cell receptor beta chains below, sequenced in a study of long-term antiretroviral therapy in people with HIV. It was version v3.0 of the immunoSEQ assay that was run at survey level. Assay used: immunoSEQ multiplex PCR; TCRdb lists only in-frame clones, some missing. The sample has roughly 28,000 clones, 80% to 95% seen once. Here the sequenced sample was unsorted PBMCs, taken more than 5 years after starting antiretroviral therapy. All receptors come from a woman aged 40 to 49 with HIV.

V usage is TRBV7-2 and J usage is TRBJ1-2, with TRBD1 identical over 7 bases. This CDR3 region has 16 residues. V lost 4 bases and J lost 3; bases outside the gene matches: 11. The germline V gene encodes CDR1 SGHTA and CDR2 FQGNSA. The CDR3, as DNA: TGTGCCAGCAGCTCCGGACAGGCCTGGGCCTACTATGGCTACACCTTC. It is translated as CASSSGQAWAYYGYTF.

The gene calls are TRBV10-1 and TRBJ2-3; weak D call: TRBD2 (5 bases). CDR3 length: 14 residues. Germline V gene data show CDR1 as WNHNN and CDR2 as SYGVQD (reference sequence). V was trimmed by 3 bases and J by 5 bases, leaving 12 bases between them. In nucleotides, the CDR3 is TGCGCCAGCAGTGACAGGCTAGCCCTAGATACGCAGTATTTT. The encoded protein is CASSDRLALDTQYF.

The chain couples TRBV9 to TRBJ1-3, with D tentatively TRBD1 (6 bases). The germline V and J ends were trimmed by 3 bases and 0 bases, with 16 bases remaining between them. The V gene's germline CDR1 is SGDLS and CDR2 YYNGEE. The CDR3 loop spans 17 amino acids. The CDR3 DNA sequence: TGTGCCAGCAGCGCCGGGGGGCCGGCGGGCTCTGGAAACACCATATATTTT. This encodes CASSAGGPAGSGNTIYF.

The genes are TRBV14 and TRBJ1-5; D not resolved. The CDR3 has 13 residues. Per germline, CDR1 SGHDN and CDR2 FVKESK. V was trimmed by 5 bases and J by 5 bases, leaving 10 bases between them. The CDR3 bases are TGTGCCAGCAGCATAATGTCTGATCAGCCCCAGCATTTT. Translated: CASSIMSDQPQHF.

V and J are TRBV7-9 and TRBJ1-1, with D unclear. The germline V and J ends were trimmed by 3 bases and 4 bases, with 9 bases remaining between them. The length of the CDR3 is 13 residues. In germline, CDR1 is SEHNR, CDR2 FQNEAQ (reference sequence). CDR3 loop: CASSFTLGTEAFF. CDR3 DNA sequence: TGTGCCAGCAGCTTTACGTTGGGCACTGAAGCTTTCTTT.

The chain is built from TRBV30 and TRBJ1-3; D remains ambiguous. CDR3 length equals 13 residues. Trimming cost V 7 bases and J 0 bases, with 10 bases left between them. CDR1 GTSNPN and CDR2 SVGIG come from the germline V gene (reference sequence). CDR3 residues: CAYQPFSGNTIYF. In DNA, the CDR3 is TGTGCCTACCAGCCCTTCTCTGGAAACACCATATATTTT.

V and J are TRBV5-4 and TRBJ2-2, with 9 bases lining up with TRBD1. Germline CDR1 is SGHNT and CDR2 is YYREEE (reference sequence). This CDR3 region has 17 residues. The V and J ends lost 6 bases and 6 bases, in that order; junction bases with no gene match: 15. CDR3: CASKPQYRDRVPGELFF. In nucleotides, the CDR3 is TGTGCCAGCAAGCCCCAATACCGGGACAGGGTTCCCGGGGAGCTGTTTTTT.

As DNA, the CDR3 is TGTGCCAGTAGTATACGGGGGGACACTGAAGCTTTCTTT. It codes for CASSIRGDTEAFF. The V call is TRBV19, the J call TRBJ1-1; D is perhaps TRBD1 (5 bases). Germline V lookup: CDR1 LNHDA, CDR2 SQIVND (reference sequence). The CDR3 runs 13 residues. V was pared by 2 bases and J by 3 bases, with 7 bases between.

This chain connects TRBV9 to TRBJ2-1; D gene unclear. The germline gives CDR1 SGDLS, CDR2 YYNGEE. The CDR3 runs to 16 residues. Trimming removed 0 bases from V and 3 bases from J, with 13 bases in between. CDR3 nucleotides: TGTGCCAGCAGCGTAGCTGAGGATTATGACTACAATGAGCAGTTCTTC. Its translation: CASSVAEDYDYNEQFF.

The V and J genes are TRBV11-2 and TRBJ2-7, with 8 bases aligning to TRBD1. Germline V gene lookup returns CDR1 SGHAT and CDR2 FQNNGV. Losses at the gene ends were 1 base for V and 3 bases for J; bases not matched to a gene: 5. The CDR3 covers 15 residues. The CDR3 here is CASSLAGGAYYEQYF. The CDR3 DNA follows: TGTGCCAGCAGCTTAGCAGGGGGCGCTTACTACGAGCAGTACTTC. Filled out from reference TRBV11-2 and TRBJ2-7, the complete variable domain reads EAGVAQSPRYKIIEKRQSVAFWCNPISGHATLYWYQQILGQGPKLLIQFQNNGVVDDSQLPKDRFSAERLKGVDSTLKIQPAKLEDSAVYLCASSLAGGAYYEQYFGPGTRLTVT.